A selection of T cell receptor beta chains follows, all from one sample in a study of cytomegalovirus exposure and HLA in healthy donors. The assay was immunoSEQ multiplex PCR, and TCRdb's table has in-frame clones only and misses some. Here the sample table reports about 110,000 clones. What was sequenced was PBMCs. These receptors all stem from a man aged 50-60 years in good health and CMV-seronegative. Both conserved end residues are part of each CDR3. Fields, in order: D gene, V gene, J gene, CDR3 DNA, CDR3 protein. The D gene is left open where the match is weak.

d_call: TRBD1
v_call: TRBV18
j_call: TRBJ1-5
cdr3_nt: TGTGCCAGCTCACTTGCCGGACAGGCGGGACAGCCCCAGCATTTT
cdr3_aa: CASSLAGQAGQPQHF

d_call: -
v_call: TRBV5-8
j_call: TRBJ2-2
cdr3_nt: TGTGCCAGCAGCTTATCCCTGAACACCGGGGAGCTGTTTTTT
cdr3_aa: CASSLSLNTGELFF

d_call: TRBD1
v_call: TRBV18
j_call: TRBJ1-1
cdr3_nt: TGTGCCAGCTCACCGGGACAGAAGAACACTGAAGCTTTCTTT
cdr3_aa: CASSPGQKNTEAFF

d_call: TRBD1
v_call: TRBV15
j_call: TRBJ2-7
cdr3_nt: TGTGCCACCAGCAGAGAGGCAGGGGGATTGAGAGAGCAGTACTTC
cdr3_aa: CATSREAGGLREQYF

d_call: -
v_call: TRBV30
j_call: TRBJ2-7
cdr3_nt: TGTGCCTGGAGGGACAGCTCCTACGAGCAGTACTTC
cdr3_aa: CAWRDSSYEQYF

d_call: -
v_call: TRBV5-1
j_call: TRBJ2-7
cdr3_nt: TGCGCCAGCAGCGCGGGACAGCAGAACTACGAGCAGTACTTC
cdr3_aa: CASSAGQQNYEQYF

d_call: TRBD1
v_call: TRBV6-5
j_call: TRBJ1-1
cdr3_nt: TGTGCCAGCAGCTTACAGGGGGCGGTTACTGAAGCTTTCTTT
cdr3_aa: CASSLQGAVTEAFF

d_call: TRBD1
v_call: TRBV6-1
j_call: TRBJ1-1
cdr3_nt: TGTGCCAGCAGCTGGACAGGTAACACTGAAGCTTTCTTT
cdr3_aa: CASSWTGNTEAFF

d_call: -
v_call: TRBV10-1
j_call: TRBJ2-1
cdr3_nt: TGCGCCAGCAGTGGCCGACGGGGGGCCGTAAAAGAGCAGTTCTTC
cdr3_aa: CASSGRRGAVKEQFF

d_call: -
v_call: TRBV5-4
j_call: TRBJ1-1
cdr3_nt: TGTGCCAGCAGCGGGGGGTTGAACACTGAAGCTTTCTTT
cdr3_aa: CASSGGLNTEAFF

d_call: TRBD2
v_call: TRBV29-1
j_call: TRBJ2-3
cdr3_nt: TGCAGCGTTCGAGCCCTTCTAGCGGGGAGCACAGATACGCAGTATTTT
cdr3_aa: CSVRALLAGSTDTQYF

d_call: TRBD1
v_call: TRBV28
j_call: TRBJ1-5
cdr3_nt: TGTGCCAGTGGACAGGGCGTGGAGCCCCAGCATTTT
cdr3_aa: CASGQGVEPQHF

d_call: -
v_call: TRBV6-5
j_call: TRBJ1-5
cdr3_nt: TGTGCCAGCAGTTACAGACGGGGATCGCAGCCCCAGCATTTT
cdr3_aa: CASSYRRGSQPQHF

d_call: -
v_call: TRBV13
j_call: TRBJ1-1
cdr3_nt: TGTGCCAGCAGCTTGGCGGGGACTGAAGCTTTCTTT
cdr3_aa: CASSLAGTEAFF

d_call: -
v_call: TRBV19
j_call: TRBJ1-2
cdr3_nt: TGTGCCAGTAGTATACGCGTGCAGGGTGGTGGCTACACCTTC
cdr3_aa: CASSIRVQGGGYTF

d_call: TRBD2
v_call: TRBV10-1
j_call: TRBJ2-3
cdr3_nt: TGCGCCAGCAGCCCGACAGCGGGACCTTCTGATACGCAGTATTTT
cdr3_aa: CASSPTAGPSDTQYF

d_call: TRBD1
v_call: TRBV27
j_call: TRBJ2-7
cdr3_nt: TGTGCCAGCAGTGTATCCAGGGGGCCCGCCTACGAGCAGTACTTC
cdr3_aa: CASSVSRGPAYEQYF

d_call: -
v_call: TRBV19
j_call: TRBJ1-2
cdr3_nt: TGTGCCAGTAGTTCTCCGGGACACAACTATGGCTACACCTTC
cdr3_aa: CASSSPGHNYGYTF

d_call: -
v_call: TRBV4-2
j_call: TRBJ1-3
cdr3_nt: TGTGCCAGCAGCCATGGCAGGGGATCTGGAAACACCATATATTTT
cdr3_aa: CASSHGRGSGNTIYF

d_call: -
v_call: TRBV28
j_call: TRBJ1-3
cdr3_nt: TGTGCCAGCAGTTTAGAATTAGGCGGGGGAAGGGGAAACACCATATATTTT
cdr3_aa: CASSLELGGGRGNTIYF

d_call: -
v_call: TRBV19
j_call: TRBJ1-5
cdr3_nt: TGTGCCAGTAGTATGCAGAAGGGGGTAGGAGATCAGCCCCAGCATTTT
cdr3_aa: CASSMQKGVGDQPQHF

d_call: -
v_call: TRBV11-2
j_call: TRBJ1-2
cdr3_nt: TGTGCCACCTCTAGGGACAACTGGGGCTATGGCTACACCTTC
cdr3_aa: CATSRDNWGYGYTF

d_call: -
v_call: TRBV7-2
j_call: TRBJ2-3
cdr3_nt: TGTGCCAGCAGCTTACCAACAGGGACCACAGATACGCAGTATTTT
cdr3_aa: CASSLPTGTTDTQYF

d_call: -
v_call: TRBV20-1
j_call: TRBJ1-1
cdr3_nt: TGCAGTGCCGGGAGAAACACTGAAGCTTTCTTT
cdr3_aa: CSAGRNTEAFF

d_call: -
v_call: TRBV29-1
j_call: TRBJ2-5
cdr3_nt: TGCAGCGTTGCCTTGGGGGGACACCAAGAGACCCAGTACTTC
cdr3_aa: CSVALGGHQETQYF

d_call: -
v_call: TRBV21-1
j_call: TRBJ1-5
cdr3_nt: TGTGCCAGCAGGGGACAGGGGGCTCGGATTAGCAATCAGCCCCAGCATTTT
cdr3_aa: CASRGQGARISNQPQHF

d_call: TRBD1
v_call: TRBV7-6
j_call: TRBJ2-5
cdr3_nt: TGTGCCAGCAGCACAACAGGGGGCGATTTCCAAAGAGAGACCCAGTACTTC
cdr3_aa: CASSTTGGDFQRETQYF

d_call: -
v_call: TRBV6-5
j_call: TRBJ2-1
cdr3_nt: TGTGCCAGCGGTCGATACAACTCCTACAATGAGCAGTTCTTC
cdr3_aa: CASGRYNSYNEQFF

d_call: -
v_call: TRBV5-5
j_call: TRBJ2-7
cdr3_nt: TGTGCCAGCAGCTTGGCTTTCGGCTACGAGCAGTACTTC
cdr3_aa: CASSLAFGYEQYF

d_call: TRBD2
v_call: TRBV13
j_call: TRBJ2-2
cdr3_nt: TGTGCCAGCAGCGAATGGGGGCTAGCGGGGAGAGTCGGGGAGCTGTTTTTT
cdr3_aa: CASSEWGLAGRVGELFF

d_call: -
v_call: TRBV5-5
j_call: TRBJ1-2
cdr3_nt: TGTGCCAGCAGCTCCCCAACAGGGTCTGGTGGCTACACCTTC
cdr3_aa: CASSSPTGSGGYTF

d_call: TRBD1
v_call: TRBV10-3
j_call: TRBJ2-5
cdr3_nt: TGTGCCATCAGTAGGGACAGACCTCAAGGGACCCAGTACTTC
cdr3_aa: CAISRDRPQGTQYF

d_call: TRBD2
v_call: TRBV7-9
j_call: TRBJ2-7
cdr3_nt: TGTGCCAGCAGCCAGCTAGCGGGAGGGCCAAACGAGCAGTACTTC
cdr3_aa: CASSQLAGGPNEQYF

d_call: TRBD1
v_call: TRBV6-1
j_call: TRBJ2-1
cdr3_nt: TGTGCCACCGCCCGGGACAGGGTTTACAATGAGCAGTTCTTC
cdr3_aa: CATARDRVYNEQFF

d_call: -
v_call: TRBV4-3
j_call: TRBJ2-3
cdr3_nt: TGCGCCAGCAGCCAAGATGCTATCAGCACAGATACGCAGTATTTT
cdr3_aa: CASSQDAISTDTQYF

d_call: TRBD2
v_call: TRBV5-1
j_call: TRBJ2-5
cdr3_nt: TGCGCCAGCAGCTTGGTCCCTAGCGGCCAAGAGACCCAGTACTTC
cdr3_aa: CASSLVPSGQETQYF

d_call: TRBD2
v_call: TRBV5-1
j_call: TRBJ2-1
cdr3_nt: TGCGCCAGCAGCTTGCTCCCAGCGGGGGAGCAGTTCTTC
cdr3_aa: CASSLLPAGEQFF

d_call: TRBD1
v_call: TRBV5-4
j_call: TRBJ1-2
cdr3_nt: TGTGCCAGCAGCGAAGCTGGGACAGGGCTTGGCTACACCTTC
cdr3_aa: CASSEAGTGLGYTF

d_call: TRBD1
v_call: TRBV15
j_call: TRBJ1-2
cdr3_nt: TGTGCCACCAGCAGGGCGGGACAGGGATGGGCTGGCTACACCTTC
cdr3_aa: CATSRAGQGWAGYTF

d_call: -
v_call: TRBV2
j_call: TRBJ1-1
cdr3_nt: TGTGCCAGCAGTACGGGACAGAACACTGAAGCTTTCTTT
cdr3_aa: CASSTGQNTEAFF

d_call: -
v_call: TRBV7-6
j_call: TRBJ2-5
cdr3_nt: TGTGCCAGCAGCTCCCAGGCGGGGACCCAGTACTTC
cdr3_aa: CASSSQAGTQYF

d_call: TRBD2
v_call: TRBV29-1
j_call: TRBJ2-2
cdr3_nt: TGCAGCGTTGAAAGGACTAGCTTTAGCGGGGAGCTGTTTTTT
cdr3_aa: CSVERTSFSGELFF

d_call: -
v_call: TRBV5-1
j_call: TRBJ2-7
cdr3_nt: TGCGCCAGCAGTTATTTTGGCGGGCCCAGCTCCTACGAGCAGTACTTC
cdr3_aa: CASSYFGGPSSYEQYF

d_call: -
v_call: TRBV7-9
j_call: TRBJ2-5
cdr3_nt: TGTGCCAGCAGCTTAGCCTCTCGGGGTGGAGAGACCCAGTACTTC
cdr3_aa: CASSLASRGGETQYF

d_call: -
v_call: TRBV4-1
j_call: TRBJ2-5
cdr3_nt: TGCGCCAGCAGCCCGGACAGACCGAAAGAGACCCAGTACTTC
cdr3_aa: CASSPDRPKETQYF